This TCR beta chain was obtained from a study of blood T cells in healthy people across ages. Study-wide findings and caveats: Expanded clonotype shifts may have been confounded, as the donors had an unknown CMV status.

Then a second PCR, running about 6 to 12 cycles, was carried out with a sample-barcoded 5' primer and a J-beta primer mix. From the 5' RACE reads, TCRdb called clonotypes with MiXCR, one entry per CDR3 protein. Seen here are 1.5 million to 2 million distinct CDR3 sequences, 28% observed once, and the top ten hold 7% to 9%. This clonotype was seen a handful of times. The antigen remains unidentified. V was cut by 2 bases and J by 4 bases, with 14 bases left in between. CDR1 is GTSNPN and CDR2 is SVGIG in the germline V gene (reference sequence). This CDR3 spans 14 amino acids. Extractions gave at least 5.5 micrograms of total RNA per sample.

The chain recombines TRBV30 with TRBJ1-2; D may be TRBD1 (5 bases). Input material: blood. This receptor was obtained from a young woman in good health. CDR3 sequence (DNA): TGTGCCTGGAGTAGGACATGGAACACCTATGGCTACACCTTC. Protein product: CAWSRTWNTYGYTF. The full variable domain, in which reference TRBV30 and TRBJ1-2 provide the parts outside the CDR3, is SQTIHQWPATLVQPVGSPLSLECTVEGTSNPNLYWYRQAAGRGLQLLFYSVGIGQISSEVPQNLSASRPQDRQFILSSKKLLLSDSGFYLCAWSRTWNTYGYTFGSGTRLTVV.